This T cell receptor beta chain emerged from a study of CD8 T cells in ankylosing spondylitis. Study-level findings and limits: There were earlier reports of some motif variants in reactive arthritis synovial fluid and blood. For ankylosing spondylitis blood, a TCR beta motif of 7 or 8 highly homologous variants appeared characteristic.

This clonotype was seen many times. The antigen remains undetermined. In TCRdb, the 5' RACE reads were re-called with MiXCR into one record per CDR3 protein. The profile covers roughly 190,000 distinct CDR3 sequences, with roughly 13% appearing a single time and approximately 15% taken by the ten largest. Deletions cut 2 bases from V and 6 bases from J, with 13 bases between. CDR3 length equals 14 residues. CDR1 is SGHKS and CDR2 is YYEKEE in the germline V gene (reference sequence). The V and J genes are TRBV5-5 and TRBJ2-3, with D perhaps assigned TRBD1 or TRBD2 (5 bases each). The sequenced sample was blood, either unsorted or a sorted T cell fraction (not recorded which). The clonotype originates from a male donor with ankylosing spondylitis or in good health (not recorded which). CDR3 nucleotide sequence: TGTGCCAGCAGCTTAACGGGACCTTGGGATACGCAGTATTTT. Encoded protein: CASSLTGPWDTQYF.